The rows below give T cell receptor beta chains drawn from one sample of a study of blood T cells in healthy people across ages. TCRdb re-analysed the 5' RACE reads in MiXCR, keeping a single row per CDR3 protein. This sample has 700,000 or so distinct CDR3 sequences; around a fifth occur once, and the top ten carry about 22%. Sequencing was performed on blood. Source of these receptors: a man aged 65 to 79 in good health. The CDR3 runs from the conserved cysteine through the conserved F or W. The D gene is left open where the match is weak. Clone sizes are given selectively: once, few, many, or a class where the clone is expanded.

V gene: TRBV18
J gene: TRBJ2-3
D gene: TRBD2
clone size: .
CDR3 DNA: TGTGCCAGCTCACCATTACTAGCGGGAGCGTCCTTTGAATCCAGCACAGATACGCAGTATTTT
CDR3 protein: CASSPLLAGASFESSTDTQYF

V gene: TRBV5-1
J gene: TRBJ2-7
D gene: TRBD1
clone size: few
CDR3 DNA: TGCGCCAGCAGCTCCAAGGGGGCTTCCTACGAGCAGTACTTC
CDR3 protein: CASSSKGASYEQYF

V gene: TRBV5-5
J gene: TRBJ2-2
D gene: .
clone size: few
CDR3 DNA: TGTGCCAGCAGCTTGGAGGGGGGCTGGGGGCTGTTTTTT
CDR3 protein: CASSLEGGWGLFF

V gene: TRBV20-1
J gene: TRBJ2-5
D gene: .
clone size: .
CDR3 DNA: TGCAGTGCCCTAGATGGGGAGACCCAGTACTTC
CDR3 protein: CSALDGETQYF

V gene: TRBV6-6
J gene: TRBJ2-1
D gene: TRBD2
clone size: .
CDR3 DNA: TGTGCCAGCAGTTACAGCGGGGGAAGGGCCAATGAGCAGTTCTTC
CDR3 protein: CASSYSGGRANEQFF

V gene: TRBV6-6
J gene: TRBJ2-1
D gene: TRBD2
clone size: few
CDR3 DNA: TGTGCCAGCAACGACCCTAGCGGGGGCTACAATGAGCAGTTCTTC
CDR3 protein: CASNDPSGGYNEQFF

V gene: TRBV12-3/TRBV12-4
J gene: TRBJ2-3
D gene: TRBD2
clone size: .
CDR3 DNA: TGTGCCAGCAGTCGGGACTACCGCCCAGATACGCAGTATTTT
CDR3 protein: CASSRDYRPDTQYF

V gene: TRBV12-3/TRBV12-4
J gene: TRBJ1-3
D gene: .
clone size: .
CDR3 DNA: TGTGTCAGCAGTTTGGGGGGGGGAAACACCATATATTTT
CDR3 protein: CVSSLGGGNTIYF

V gene: TRBV3-1
J gene: TRBJ2-3
D gene: .
clone size: .
CDR3 DNA: TGTGCCAGCAGCGTTTGGACGGCGGCAGATACGCAGTATTTT
CDR3 protein: CASSVWTAADTQYF

V gene: TRBV9
J gene: TRBJ2-5
D gene: TRBD2
clone size: .
CDR3 DNA: TGTGCCAGCAGCGTGGGTACGGGACTAGCAGCCGAGACCCAGTACTTC
CDR3 protein: CASSVGTGLAAETQYF

V gene: TRBV12-3/TRBV12-4
J gene: TRBJ2-5
D gene: .
clone size: .
CDR3 DNA: TGTGCCAGCAGTTCCCCCGACAGAGGCGCGGAGACCCAGTACTTC
CDR3 protein: CASSSPDRGAETQYF

V gene: TRBV19
J gene: TRBJ2-3
D gene: .
clone size: few
CDR3 DNA: TGTGCCAGTACCGAGGCACCGGGGACAGATACGCAGTATTTT
CDR3 protein: CASTEAPGTDTQYF

V gene: TRBV11-3
J gene: TRBJ2-3
D gene: .
clone size: .
CDR3 DNA: TGTGCCAGCAGCTTTGGGAGGGGGGGGCAGTATTTT
CDR3 protein: CASSFGRGGQYF

V gene: TRBV19
J gene: TRBJ2-3
D gene: TRBD2
clone size: .
CDR3 DNA: TGTGCCAGTAGTGAGACTAGCGGGGGCCCAGATACGCAGTATTTT
CDR3 protein: CASSETSGGPDTQYF

V gene: TRBV3-1
J gene: TRBJ2-1
D gene: TRBD2
clone size: few
CDR3 DNA: TGTGCCAGCAGCCAAGATAGAAGGGTCGAGGCGGGGGGCGATGAGCAGTTCTTC
CDR3 protein: CASSQDRRVEAGGDEQFF

V gene: TRBV11-2
J gene: TRBJ2-2
D gene: .
clone size: .
CDR3 DNA: TGTGCCAGCAGCCCCGGGACATTGGGCGCCGGGGAGCTGTTTTTT
CDR3 protein: CASSPGTLGAGELFF

V gene: TRBV12-3/TRBV12-4
J gene: TRBJ2-3
D gene: .
clone size: few
CDR3 DNA: TGTGCCAGCAGTTTAGCGCGGACTACCGTCCGAGATACGCAGTATTTT
CDR3 protein: CASSLARTTVRDTQYF

V gene: TRBV20-1
J gene: TRBJ2-3
D gene: TRBD2
clone size: few
CDR3 DNA: TGCAGTGCTACCAGCGGGATTGGTGATACGCAGTATTTT
CDR3 protein: CSATSGIGDTQYF

V gene: TRBV5-1
J gene: TRBJ2-3
D gene: TRBD1
clone size: .
CDR3 DNA: TGCGCCAGCGCACTTCGGGACAGCTTTTCCACAGATACGCAGTATTTT
CDR3 protein: CASALRDSFSTDTQYF

V gene: TRBV20-1
J gene: TRBJ2-5
D gene: TRBD1
clone size: many
CDR3 DNA: TGCAGTGCTAGAGACCTCCGGACAGGGATGGAGACCCAGTACTTC
CDR3 protein: CSARDLRTGMETQYF

V gene: TRBV12-3/TRBV12-4
J gene: TRBJ2-1
D gene: TRBD2
clone size: .
CDR3 DNA: TGTGCCAGCAGTGGGACTAGCTACGGTGAGCAGTTCTTC
CDR3 protein: CASSGTSYGEQFF

V gene: TRBV20-1
J gene: TRBJ2-6
D gene: TRBD2
clone size: .
CDR3 DNA: TGCAGTGCTAGAGATGGGGGGGTAGCTGGGGCCAACGTCCTGACTTTC
CDR3 protein: CSARDGGVAGANVLTF

V gene: TRBV6-4
J gene: TRBJ2-1
D gene: TRBD2
clone size: .
CDR3 DNA: TGTGCCAGCAGTGACAGCGGGGGGGCTAGGAATGAGCAGTTCTTC
CDR3 protein: CASSDSGGARNEQFF

V gene: TRBV5-1
J gene: TRBJ1-1
D gene: .
clone size: few
CDR3 DNA: TGCGCCAGCAGCTTGACCAGGGAAGTGCCTGAAGCTTTCTTT
CDR3 protein: CASSLTREVPEAFF

V gene: TRBV6-5
J gene: TRBJ2-7
D gene: TRBD1
clone size: .
CDR3 DNA: TGTGCCAGCAGTTACCTTCGGACAGGGGTGTACGAGCAGTACTTC
CDR3 protein: CASSYLRTGVYEQYF

V gene: TRBV20-1
J gene: TRBJ2-7
D gene: .
clone size: .
CDR3 DNA: TGCAGTGTGGTCCCCGGCTACGAGCAGTACTTC
CDR3 protein: CSVVPGYEQYF

V gene: TRBV7-9
J gene: TRBJ2-1
D gene: .
clone size: .
CDR3 DNA: TGTGCCAGCAGCTCCCTAGCGTCTAGCTCCTACAATGAGCAGTTCTTC
CDR3 protein: CASSSLASSSYNEQFF

V gene: TRBV5-1
J gene: TRBJ2-3
D gene: TRBD2
clone size: few
CDR3 DNA: TGCGCCAGCAGCCCCAGAATGGTTGAGGGACTAGCGGGAGGCCCAGGGGATACGCAGTATTTT
CDR3 protein: CASSPRMVEGLAGGPGDTQYF

V gene: TRBV7-9
J gene: TRBJ1-1
D gene: TRBD1
clone size: few
CDR3 DNA: TGTGCCAGCAGCTTGACCGACAGGGGCACTGAAGCTTTCTTT
CDR3 protein: CASSLTDRGTEAFF

V gene: TRBV5-4
J gene: TRBJ2-2
D gene: .
clone size: .
CDR3 DNA: TGTGCCAGCAGCTTGAATATCCAGAAGACCGGGGAGCTGTTTTTT
CDR3 protein: CASSLNIQKTGELFF

V gene: TRBV24-1
J gene: TRBJ2-1
D gene: TRBD2
clone size: .
CDR3 DNA: TGTGCCACCAGGGCTAGCGGGGGGTTGAGTGAGCAGTTCTTC
CDR3 protein: CATRASGGLSEQFF

V gene: TRBV12-3/TRBV12-4
J gene: TRBJ2-3
D gene: TRBD2
clone size: few
CDR3 DNA: TGTGCCAGCATCTCGAGGACTAGCGGGAGGGCCGGGGAATCTGCAGATACGCAGTATTTT
CDR3 protein: CASISRTSGRAGESADTQYF

V gene: TRBV7-2
J gene: TRBJ1-1
D gene: .
clone size: .
CDR3 DNA: TGTGCCAGCAGACACACCTCGGGGGAGTACACTGAAGCTTTCTTT
CDR3 protein: CASRHTSGEYTEAFF

V gene: TRBV9
J gene: TRBJ1-2
D gene: TRBD1
clone size: .
CDR3 DNA: TGTGCCAGCAGCGTAGTTACGGCCTATGTCCTCGGGACAGAAGAAGACTATGGCTACACCTTC
CDR3 protein: CASSVVTAYVLGTEEDYGYTF

V gene: TRBV20-1
J gene: TRBJ1-4
D gene: .
clone size: .
CDR3 DNA: TGCAGTGCTAGAGTGCCAGACAGTGCAACTAATGAAAAACTGTTTTTT
CDR3 protein: CSARVPDSATNEKLFF

V gene: TRBV7-2
J gene: TRBJ1-2
D gene: .
clone size: few
CDR3 DNA: TGTGCCAGCGGCGCCGGGATTTTTAACTATGGCTACACCTTC
CDR3 protein: CASGAGIFNYGYTF

V gene: TRBV12-3/TRBV12-4
J gene: TRBJ2-3
D gene: .
clone size: .
CDR3 DNA: TGTGCCAGCACCAGGTTTGATACGCAGTATTTT
CDR3 protein: CASTRFDTQYF

V gene: TRBV6-1
J gene: TRBJ2-4
D gene: .
clone size: .
CDR3 DNA: TGTGCCAGCAGTCGGGACCCTGGTGTCTTGAAGAACATTCAGTACTTC
CDR3 protein: CASSRDPGVLKNIQYF

V gene: TRBV5-5
J gene: TRBJ2-1
D gene: TRBD1
clone size: .
CDR3 DNA: TGTGCCAGCAGCTTGGGACAGGGGCAATCCAATGAGCAGTTCTTC
CDR3 protein: CASSLGQGQSNEQFF

V gene: TRBV7-9
J gene: TRBJ2-1
D gene: .
clone size: .
CDR3 DNA: TGTGCCAGCAGCCCTACAAGAGACTGGATTTTTTCCTACAATGAGCAGTTCTTC
CDR3 protein: CASSPTRDWIFSYNEQFF

V gene: TRBV28
J gene: TRBJ2-2
D gene: .
clone size: few
CDR3 DNA: TGTGCCGGCAGTGAGGGACCGCGTACCGGGGAGCTGTTTTTT
CDR3 protein: CAGSEGPRTGELFF

V gene: TRBV5-1
J gene: TRBJ2-5
D gene: .
clone size: many
CDR3 DNA: TGTGCCAGCAGTTTAAACGGAGAGACCCAGTACTTC
CDR3 protein: CASSLNGETQYF

V gene: TRBV24-1
J gene: TRBJ2-1
D gene: TRBD1
clone size: few
CDR3 DNA: TGTGCCACCAGTGATTTAGGGACAGGGCTAAGGAATGAGCAGTTCTTC
CDR3 protein: CATSDLGTGLRNEQFF

V gene: TRBV18
J gene: TRBJ2-7
D gene: TRBD1
clone size: many
CDR3 DNA: TGTGCCAGCTCGCGGACAGGGGGGGCCTACGAGCAGTACTTC
CDR3 protein: CASSRTGGAYEQYF

V gene: TRBV6-1
J gene: TRBJ1-5
D gene: TRBD1
clone size: .
CDR3 DNA: TGTGCCAGCAGTGAACAGGGGGCGAAGGAGCGTAGCAATCAGCCCCAGCATTTT
CDR3 protein: CASSEQGAKERSNQPQHF

V gene: TRBV4-1
J gene: TRBJ2-1
D gene: TRBD2
clone size: few
CDR3 DNA: TGCGCCAGCAGCCAGTGGAGCGGGGGGGCCAAGATGTGGAATGAGCAGTTCTTC
CDR3 protein: CASSQWSGGAKMWNEQFF

V gene: TRBV12-3/TRBV12-4
J gene: TRBJ1-5
D gene: .
clone size: .
CDR3 DNA: TGTGCCAGCAGTTTAAACAGTTATCAGCCCCAGCATTTT
CDR3 protein: CASSLNSYQPQHF

V gene: TRBV5-1
J gene: TRBJ2-3
D gene: TRBD1
clone size: few
CDR3 DNA: TGCGCCAGCAGAGGGGGCAGTGGGAGCACAGATACGCAGTATTTT
CDR3 protein: CASRGGSGSTDTQYF

V gene: TRBV7-3
J gene: TRBJ1-1
D gene: .
clone size: .
CDR3 DNA: TGTGCCAGCAGCTTTCGGGGTCCGAGCACTGAAGCTTTCTTT
CDR3 protein: CASSFRGPSTEAFF

V gene: TRBV28
J gene: TRBJ2-7
D gene: .
clone size: few
CDR3 DNA: TGTGCCAGCACCCCCGAGACAGGAGTTCTACGAGGGCAGTACTTC
CDR3 protein: CASTPETGVLRGQYF

V gene: TRBV14
J gene: TRBJ2-3
D gene: .
clone size: .
CDR3 DNA: TGTGCCAGCAGCCTCGTGGGGGTCCCTTCGGATACGCAGTATTTT
CDR3 protein: CASSLVGVPSDTQYF

V gene: TRBV20-1
J gene: TRBJ1-5
D gene: .
clone size: .
CDR3 DNA: TGCAGTGCTTCCCTGGGCGATCAGCCCCAGCATTTT
CDR3 protein: CSASLGDQPQHF

V gene: TRBV6-5
J gene: TRBJ2-1
D gene: TRBD1
clone size: .
CDR3 DNA: TGTGCCACCGGGACAGGGTATTTTGAGCAGTTCTTC
CDR3 protein: CATGTGYFEQFF